Listed below are T cell receptor beta chains from one sample, sequenced in a study of sequential checkpoint blockade in melanoma. Assay used: immunoSEQ multiplex PCR; TCRdb lists only in-frame clones, some missing. The sample consists of 1,000 to 1,500 clones, approximately 62% of them appearing once. This material consisted of CD8+ T cells sorted from blood (inferred from file names), taken from a patient given nivolumab and ipilimumab in sequence. Receptors were obtained from a human donor with melanoma. CDR3s include the opening cysteine and the closing phenylalanine or tryptophan. Each record gives: CDR3 DNA, CDR3 protein, D gene, J gene, clone size, V gene. D genes are given only for firm matches. Size values are once, few and many counts, or a class for expanded clones, and some rows have none.

TGTACAGGGGACACTGAAGCTTTCTTT | CTGDTEAFF | TRBD1 | TRBJ1-1 | . | TRBV27
TGTGCCAGCAGAGAGGGGGCTAGCTCCTACGAGCAGTACTTC | CASREGASSYEQYF | TRBD1 | TRBJ2-7 | . | TRBV6-4
TGTGCCAGCAGCTTAGCGAGGGACGAGCAGTACTTC | CASSLARDEQYF | . | TRBJ2-7 | . | TRBV7-9
TGTGCCAGCAAAACCGCAGGGAACGGTCTGGACGAGCAGTACTTC | CASKTAGNGLDEQYF | . | TRBJ2-7 | . | TRBV4-2
TGTGCCAGCAGTAGGGACAGCCCCTACGAGCAGTACTTC | CASSRDSPYEQYF | TRBD1 | TRBJ2-7 | . | TRBV28
TGTGCCAGCAGAAGCGGGGCATCTGAAAAACTGTTTTTT | CASRSGASEKLFF | . | TRBJ1-4 | . | TRBV27
TGCGCCAGCAGCCAATCCAGGGGAAGCAATCAGCCCCAGCATTTT | CASSQSRGSNQPQHF | . | TRBJ1-5 | few | TRBV4-3
TGTGCCATCAGTGAGCTGGGGACAGGGGGCTACGAGCAGTACTTC | CAISELGTGGYEQYF | TRBD1 | TRBJ2-7 | . | TRBV10-3
TGCGCCAGCAGCCAAGCCTGGTTTAGCGGGGATGAGCAGTTCTTC | CASSQAWFSGDEQFF | TRBD2 | TRBJ2-1 | few | TRBV4-3
TGTGCCTGGGGAGAAGACGAGAACACTGAAGCTTTCTTT | CAWGEDENTEAFF | . | TRBJ1-1 | . | TRBV30
TGTGCCAGCAGCTTAGCGATGGAACTAGCCCAGTACTTC | CASSLAMELAQYF | . | TRBJ2-5 | . | TRBV7-8
TGTGCCTGGACTGCGGGCAGGGGGGCATACGAGCAGTACTTC | CAWTAGRGAYEQYF | . | TRBJ2-7 | . | TRBV30
TGTGCCAGCAGCGTCCAGGGGGCCGGTGGCTACACCTTC | CASSVQGAGGYTF | TRBD1 | TRBJ1-2 | . | TRBV9